These T cell receptor beta chains were read from a single sample in a study of T cell changes during pregnancy in multiple sclerosis. Clones were read by immunoSEQ multiplex PCR, and TCRdb kept only the in-frame ones, dropping some. The table has tens of thousands of clones, 75% to 90% seen once. The input for sequencing was peripheral blood, taken in the first trimester of pregnancy. All receptors derive from a female donor in good health, enrolled as a control in a pregnancy study. Each CDR3 is given with its conserved first and last residue. A D gene is named only where the DNA matches it firmly. Clone sizes are given selectively: once, few, many, or a class where the clone is expanded.

V: TRBV7-2; size: .; J: TRBJ1-6; D: .; CDR3: CASSLGWRNSPLHF; DNA: TGTGCCAGCAGCTTAGGGTGGCGGAATTCACCCCTCCACTTT
V: TRBV6-4; size: .; J: TRBJ1-5; D: .; CDR3: CASSESSGGNQPQHF; DNA: TGTGCCAGCAGTGAGTCATCAGGTGGGAATCAGCCCCAGCATTTT
V: TRBV7-2; size: .; J: TRBJ2-3; D: TRBD2; CDR3: CASSSGTSAASSTDTQYF; DNA: TGTGCCAGCAGCTCCGGGACTAGCGCGGCATCTAGCACAGATACGCAGTATTTT
V: TRBV18; size: .; J: TRBJ2-7; D: TRBD1; CDR3: CASSLERTGADEQYF; DNA: TGTGCCAGCTCACTTGAGAGGACAGGGGCCGACGAGCAGTACTTC
V: TRBV30; size: .; J: TRBJ2-7; D: .; CDR3: CALEGSYEQYF; DNA: TGTGCCTTGGAGGGGTCCTACGAGCAGTACTTC
V: TRBV19; size: .; J: TRBJ1-1; D: .; CDR3: CASSIGSGTEAFF; DNA: TGTGCCAGTAGTATAGGGTCCGGGACTGAAGCTTTCTTT
V: TRBV4-2; size: few; J: TRBJ2-2; D: TRBD1; CDR3: CASSQLRGSGGELFF; DNA: TGTGCCAGCAGCCAACTCAGGGGGTCGGGCGGGGAGCTGTTTTTT
V: TRBV5-5; size: once; J: TRBJ1-2; D: .; CDR3: CASSLDTRAYYDYTF; DNA: TGTGCCAGCAGCTTGGATACCAGGGCTTACTATGACTACACCTTC
V: TRBV19; size: once; J: TRBJ1-6; D: TRBD1; CDR3: CASSIGILQGNSPLHF; DNA: TGTGCCAGTAGTATTGGGATACTACAGGGGAATTCACCCCTCCACTTT
V: TRBV6-6; size: .; J: TRBJ2-1; D: TRBD2; CDR3: CAIAGGPSYNEQFF; DNA: TGTGCCATCGCGGGGGGGCCCTCCTACAATGAGCAGTTCTTC
V: TRBV10-3; size: .; J: TRBJ1-5; D: TRBD1; CDR3: CATENDRVQPQHF; DNA: TGTGCCACCGAGAACGACAGGGTTCAGCCCCAGCATTTT
V: TRBV4-3; size: .; J: TRBJ2-7; D: .; CDR3: CASSQDRLLNYEQYF; DNA: TGCGCCAGCAGCCAAGATAGACTCCTCAACTACGAGCAGTACTTC
V: TRBV5-1; size: few; J: TRBJ2-3; D: .; CDR3: CASKEGDTQYF; DNA: TGCGCCAGCAAGGAGGGAGATACGCAGTATTTT
V: TRBV6-6; size: few; J: TRBJ2-2; D: .; CDR3: CASGLTNTGELFF; DNA: TGTGCCAGCGGACTGACGAACACCGGGGAGCTGTTTTTT
V: TRBV4-2; size: .; J: TRBJ1-1; D: .; CDR3: CASSQTGDLNTEAFF; DNA: TGTGCCAGCAGCCAGACAGGCGACCTGAACACTGAAGCTTTCTTT
V: TRBV19; size: .; J: TRBJ1-3; D: .; CDR3: CASSITATGSSGNTIYF; DNA: TGTGCCAGTAGTATAACCGCGACAGGCAGCTCTGGAAACACCATATATTTT
V: TRBV7-8; size: .; J: TRBJ2-7; D: TRBD1; CDR3: CASSLPRDSPGPESEQYF; DNA: TGTGCCAGCAGCTTACCCCGGGACAGTCCAGGGCCCGAATCTGAGCAGTACTTC
V: TRBV7-2; size: .; J: TRBJ1-1; D: .; CDR3: CASSLAPGGTEAFF; DNA: TGTGCCAGCAGCTTAGCCCCGGGGGGCACTGAAGCTTTCTTT
V: TRBV19; size: .; J: TRBJ1-5; D: .; CDR3: CASSQPLDSNSNQPQHF; DNA: TGTGCCAGTAGCCAGCCTTTGGACAGTAATAGCAATCAGCCCCAGCATTTT
V: TRBV18; size: .; J: TRBJ2-2; D: .; CDR3: CASSPLNSQNTGELFF; DNA: TGTGCCAGCTCACCCCTAAACAGCCAGAACACCGGGGAGCTGTTTTTT
V: TRBV11-2; size: .; J: TRBJ2-2; D: .; CDR3: CASSLVRGTGELFF; DNA: TGTGCCAGCAGCTTAGTAAGGGGCACCGGGGAGCTGTTTTTT
V: TRBV5-1; size: .; J: TRBJ2-5; D: .; CDR3: CASSLSRSSRETQYF; DNA: TGCGCCAGCAGCTTGTCCAGGTCCAGCCGGGAGACCCAGTACTTC
V: TRBV5-4; size: .; J: TRBJ2-5; D: .; CDR3: CASSLGASQETQYF; DNA: TGTGCCAGCAGCTTGGGGGCGTCCCAAGAGACCCAGTACTTC
V: TRBV7-3; size: .; J: TRBJ2-7; D: .; CDR3: CASSLYSRGGYEQYF; DNA: TGTGCCAGCAGCTTATATTCCAGGGGTGGCTACGAGCAGTACTTC
V: TRBV10-3; size: .; J: TRBJ1-2; D: .; CDR3: CAISESPGVYGYTF; DNA: TGTGCCATCAGTGAGTCCCCAGGGGTGTATGGCTACACCTTC
V: TRBV4-2; size: .; J: TRBJ1-2; D: TRBD1; CDR3: CASSRTGGFYGYTF; DNA: TGTGCCAGCAGCCGGACAGGGGGCTTCTATGGCTACACCTTC
V: TRBV6-4; size: .; J: TRBJ1-6; D: .; CDR3: CASSEGDNSPLHF; DNA: TGTGCCAGCAGTGAAGGGGATAATTCACCCCTCCACTTT
V: TRBV5-1; size: few; J: TRBJ1-1; D: .; CDR3: CASSLVTQNTEAFF; DNA: TGCGCCAGCAGCTTGGTTACACAGAACACTGAAGCTTTCTTT
V: TRBV19; size: few; J: TRBJ2-7; D: TRBD1; CDR3: CASRPSTGSIRTYEQYF; DNA: TGTGCCAGTAGACCATCGACAGGGAGCATAAGAACCTACGAGCAGTACTTC
V: TRBV4-3; size: .; J: TRBJ1-4; D: TRBD1; CDR3: CASSSLAGGLSNEKLFF; DNA: TGCGCCAGCAGCTCCTTGGCAGGGGGCTTGTCTAATGAAAAACTGTTTTTT
V: TRBV19; size: few; J: TRBJ1-2; D: .; CDR3: CASSISGGSGGGYTF; DNA: TGTGCCAGTAGTATATCGGGAGGGTCCGGGGGTGGCTACACCTTC
V: TRBV15; size: .; J: TRBJ2-3; D: TRBD1; CDR3: CAINTGQGGRDTQYF; DNA: TGTGCCATAAACACCGGACAGGGGGGCAGAGATACGCAGTATTTT
V: TRBV5-1; size: .; J: TRBJ2-5; D: TRBD1; CDR3: CASSHGTGGYVQETQYF; DNA: TGCGCCAGCAGTCACGGGACAGGGGGTTACGTCCAAGAGACCCAGTACTTC
V: TRBV7-2; size: .; J: TRBJ1-6; D: .; CDR3: CASSLNWAASSYNSPLHF; DNA: TGTGCCAGCAGCTTAAATTGGGCAGCCAGCTCCTATAATTCACCCCTCCACTTT
V: TRBV27; size: .; J: TRBJ1-5; D: .; CDR3: CASSSRGEGQPQHF; DNA: TGTGCCAGCAGTTCCCGGGGGGAGGGTCAGCCCCAGCATTTT
V: TRBV7-2; size: .; J: TRBJ1-3; D: .; CDR3: CASSLNRDSGNTIYF; DNA: TGTGCCAGCAGCTTAAACAGGGACTCTGGAAACACCATATATTTT
V: TRBV5-6; size: .; J: TRBJ1-6; D: .; CDR3: CASSLGGTPGSPLHF; DNA: TGTGCCAGCAGCTTGGGTGGGACACCAGGTTCACCCCTCCACTTT
V: TRBV4-3; size: .; J: TRBJ2-3; D: .; CDR3: CASSQELAGAPDTQYF; DNA: TGCGCCAGCAGCCAGGAACTGGCGGGGGCCCCAGATACGCAGTATTTT
V: TRBV27; size: .; J: TRBJ2-3; D: TRBD2; CDR3: CASSLGLDTDTQYF; DNA: TGTGCCAGCAGTTTGGGACTAGACACAGATACGCAGTATTTT
V: TRBV5-6; size: .; J: TRBJ1-2; D: TRBD1; CDR3: CASSLVRQGAFYGYTF; DNA: TGTGCCAGCAGCTTGGTGCGGCAGGGGGCTTTCTATGGCTACACCTTC
V: TRBV27; size: .; J: TRBJ2-5; D: .; CDR3: CASSFGGRETQYF; DNA: TGTGCCAGCAGTTTCGGGGGTCGGGAGACCCAGTACTTC
V: TRBV30; size: .; J: TRBJ1-2; D: TRBD1; CDR3: CAWSQGAYNYGYTF; DNA: TGTGCCTGGAGTCAGGGGGCGTATAACTATGGCTACACCTTC
V: TRBV6-1; size: .; J: TRBJ1-3; D: TRBD1; CDR3: CASSVTGGSGNTIYF; DNA: TGTGCCAGCAGCGTGACAGGGGGCTCTGGAAACACCATATATTTT
V: TRBV7-9; size: .; J: TRBJ2-7; D: .; CDR3: CASSHVRGARDEQYF; DNA: TGTGCCAGCAGCCATGTTCGCGGGGCCCGAGACGAGCAGTACTTC
V: TRBV7-3; size: .; J: TRBJ2-3; D: TRBD2; CDR3: CASSLDLRGGPDTQYF; DNA: TGTGCCAGCAGCTTAGATTTGCGGGGGGGCCCAGATACGCAGTATTTT
V: TRBV4-3; size: .; J: TRBJ2-3; D: TRBD1; CDR3: CASSQQDRDTDTQYF; DNA: TGCGCCAGCAGCCAACAGGACAGGGACACAGATACGCAGTATTTT
V: TRBV6-4; size: .; J: TRBJ1-3; D: TRBD1; CDR3: CASSEGQGAGNTIYF; DNA: TGTGCCAGCAGTGAGGGACAGGGGGCTGGAAACACCATATATTTT
V: TRBV30; size: .; J: TRBJ1-4; D: TRBD1; CDR3: CAWGQGPSKLFF; DNA: TGTGCCTGGGGACAGGGTCCTTCGAAACTGTTTTTT
V: TRBV5-4; size: .; J: TRBJ1-1; D: .; CDR3: CASSPGGDTEAFF; DNA: TGTGCCAGCAGCCCGGGGGGGGACACTGAAGCTTTCTTT
V: TRBV4-1; size: .; J: TRBJ1-5; D: TRBD1; CDR3: CASSPGQGAVQPQHF; DNA: TGCGCCAGCAGTCCGGGACAGGGGGCAGTCCAGCCCCAGCATTTT
V: TRBV12-5; size: .; J: TRBJ1-4; D: .; CDR3: CASGLERGEKLFF; DNA: TGTGCTAGTGGTTTGGAACGGGGGGAAAAACTGTTTTTT
V: TRBV19; size: .; J: TRBJ1-4; D: .; CDR3: CASSIRREANEKLFF; DNA: TGTGCCAGTAGTATTAGGAGGGAGGCGAATGAAAAACTGTTTTTT
V: TRBV9; size: .; J: TRBJ2-3; D: .; CDR3: CASSVAGTDTQYF; DNA: TGTGCCAGCAGCGTAGCGGGCACAGATACGCAGTATTTT
V: TRBV27; size: .; J: TRBJ1-6; D: .; CDR3: CASSPSNPGIFNSPLHF; DNA: TGTGCCAGCAGTCCAAGTAATCCGGGGATCTTTAATTCACCCCTCCACTTT
V: TRBV30; size: .; J: TRBJ1-1; D: .; CDR3: CAWTPGFMNTEAFF; DNA: TGTGCCTGGACCCCCGGTTTCATGAACACTGAAGCTTTCTTT